Described below is a single T cell receptor beta chain sequence and its context. This sample is part of a study of blood T cell repertoires in COVID-19. About the research overall: There were acute and convalescent COVID-19 samples, and they came from the United States, Italy and Spain.

Authors' data handling: Scientists estimated how many nucleated cells there were by amplifying reference gene primers. Sequencing used immunoSEQ multiplex PCR; TCRdb keeps in-frame clones, though not all of them. V and J calls and clone size are given by that table; D and trimming were obtained from the DNA. The table shows some 150,000 clones, with about 90% occurring only once. V trimming: 4 bases; J trimming: 5 bases; junction bases outside the gene matches: 8. Germline V gene sequence: CDR1 MNHEY, CDR2 SVGAGI. The CDR3 runs 16 residues. The rearrangement uses TRBV6-5 and TRBJ2-5, with TRBD2 matching 12 bases. The sequence was obtained from a human donor in a cohort sampled during active COVID-19. The sample consisted of peripheral blood. Here the CDR3 reads CASSSPGLAGSETQYF. The CDR3 DNA reads TGTGCCAGCAGTTCCCCTGGACTAGCGGGGTCGGAGACCCAGTACTTC.